The present entry profiles one TCR beta chain with its context. This clone was seen more than once but under ten times. Which antigen it targets is not known. Base qualities were left out, and no much larger clone turns up one base away. Whole blood was collected in K2EDTA tubes by collaborating institutions according to the institutions' own protocols. Collaborator samples were shipped for TCRbeta analysis as frozen whole blood, isolated PBMCs, or DNA extracted from either sample type. The entry originates in a study of blood T cell repertoires in COVID-19 (dated by TCRdb to 2018 to 2020). Context from the whole study: Samples covering the acute and convalescent phases of COVID-19 were provided by collaborators in the United States, Italy and Spain. The repertoires were released in a freely available public database intended as a resource for research on the immune response to SARS-CoV-2. Samples were obtained from the ongoing ImmuneRACE study (first 160 participants) and from over a thousand subjects provided by 6 global collaborators. The material from the prospective study consisted of cDNA or gDNA derived from T cells, B-cell-depleted T cells, or PBMCs. Deeply sampled blood TCRbeta repertoires from subjects exposed to, actively infected with, or recovered from COVID-19 were included in the dataset. The sample metadata nearly always contained a de-identified subject ID, COVID-19 status, age in years and sex. Where available, HLA class I and class II types were taken from metadata supplied by the sample provider and were not determined by assay-based typing.

TCRbeta CDR3 regions were amplified from genomic DNA using the immunoSEQ Assay, a bias-controlled multiplex PCR. Regarding the original processing steps: The number of nucleated cells in each sample was estimated by amplification of reference gene primers within the assay. To quantify the absolute abundance of each unique TCRbeta CDR3 rearrangement, sequence reads were collapsed and filtered. For each sample, productive Simpson clonality was calculated as the square root of Simpson's diversity index over productive rearrangements. TCRdb limited this immuneACCESS table to in-frame rearrangements with V and J called. A share of clones is missing; checked studies link under half to unresolved V genes, and the rest is unexplained. Clonal size and the V and J genes are those of that table, whereas D and trimming came from the DNA. The sample includes approximately 76,000 clones, with 88% observed a single time. The ten top clones hold around 40% of the sample.

Relative to germline, V is 6 bases shorter and J is 5 bases shorter, with 17 bases between their ends. Reading from cysteine to phenylalanine, the CDR3 counts 14 amino acids. Kept here is only the CDR3 DNA, which spans 42 bases and is read in frame from base 1. From a lookup of the germline V gene (reference sequence), CDR1 and CDR2 are MNHEY and SMNVEV. Findings and caveats that apply to the study as a whole: How much clinical and demographic metadata was included differed by source and by participant, and the metadata was provided uncurated.

The sequence was collected from a human donor in a cohort sampled during active COVID-19. Sequencing used peripheral blood. The chain is encoded by TRBV27 joined to TRBJ2-7; perhaps TRBD1 is the D gene, with 6 bases matching. The nucleotide sequence is given as TGTGCCAGCAGGCCCGTGTTGGGGGCGAACGAGCAGTACTTC. This codes for CASRPVLGANEQYF.